A selection of T cell receptor beta chains follows, all from one sample in a study of T cell responses to AZD1222 COVID-19 vaccine. Profiling relied on immunoSEQ multiplex PCR, and the TCRdb table lists in-frame clones only, not all of them. Here the sample spans 75,000 to 85,000 clones, around nine tenths being singletons. The sequenced sample was peripheral blood, obtained 28 days after the second AZD1222 dose. All receptors come from an adult who received the AZD1222 COVID-19 vaccine. Both conserved end residues are trimmed from each CDR3.

cdr3_aa: ASRRSFRGNSPLH
v_call: TRBV6-5

cdr3_aa: AWDTGKGQPQH
v_call: TRBV30

cdr3_aa: SVEQIRGETQY
v_call: TRBV29-1

cdr3_aa: ASSYSRFYEQY
v_call: TRBV6-5

cdr3_aa: ASSPLIGQRNTEAF
v_call: TRBV18

cdr3_aa: AISERQRGNTGELF
v_call: TRBV10-3

cdr3_aa: ASSPGRPSSYEQY
v_call: TRBV27

cdr3_aa: ASSTRQGGGYT
v_call: TRBV3-1/TRBV3-2

cdr3_aa: ASSVRQAVAGELF
v_call: TRBV2

cdr3_aa: ASSQGRPSGGTYEQY
v_call: TRBV4-2

cdr3_aa: ASSLTGTREQY
v_call: TRBV13

cdr3_aa: ASKSPAQGTYEQY
v_call: TRBV28

cdr3_aa: ASSFPGTRSPYNSPLH
v_call: TRBV28

cdr3_aa: ASSPRDYSYEQY
v_call: TRBV9

cdr3_aa: ATGTGSRDEQF
v_call: TRBV24-1

cdr3_aa: ASSLLPDTGELF
v_call: TRBV5-1

cdr3_aa: ASSWGFGRQETQY
v_call: TRBV5-8

cdr3_aa: ASSPRGQGHEQY
v_call: TRBV7-3

cdr3_aa: ASRTHTDTQY
v_call: TRBV28

cdr3_aa: ASSRTAEYEQY
v_call: TRBV6-2/TRBV6-3

cdr3_aa: ASSPDRGEQY
v_call: TRBV18

cdr3_aa: ASSEIAGITDTQY
v_call: TRBV2

cdr3_aa: AISESAGRGYEQY
v_call: TRBV10-3

cdr3_aa: ASSPPEASQAKNIQY
v_call: TRBV18

cdr3_aa: ASSFGGSSYNEQF
v_call: TRBV19

cdr3_aa: ASSIGISVNTEAF
v_call: TRBV19

cdr3_aa: AISSGALYTDTQY
v_call: TRBV10-3

cdr3_aa: ASSRGGSSYEQY
v_call: TRBV4-2

cdr3_aa: ASSQQVNTEAF
v_call: TRBV6-6

cdr3_aa: ASSEGQGIDEQF
v_call: TRBV7-7

cdr3_aa: ASSFRTGATNEKLF
v_call: TRBV7-9

cdr3_aa: ASSVLAGTHTDTQY
v_call: TRBV9